This TCR beta chain was captured by sequencing in a study of tumor and adjacent non-tumor tissue in lung cancer (dated 2018 in TCRdb). About the full investigation: By cancer type, the cohort comprised eleven to twelve adenocarcinoma patients, a couple of squamous cell carcinoma patients and 1 small cell lung cancer patient. Ages among the 15 or so patients ranged from about 30 to 85 years, there were some 10 men and 5 women, and disease was at TNM stage I to III. Sequencing generated a total of some 130 million productive TCRbeta reads, averaging about 4.2 million reads per sample. The study compared bulk TCRbeta repertoires from lung tumor tissue and matched distant non-tumor lung tissue of some 15 lung cancer patients. For each patient, one tumor sample and one normal lung sample were taken, giving approximately 30 paired specimens that underwent TCRbeta CDR3 sequencing. What the research found in general, with its limitations: Neither the sequencing platform nor unique molecular identifiers are mentioned in the methods. TCR diversity was significantly higher in younger patients, and higher tumor TCR diversity was associated with shorter overall and disease-free survival. With only about 14 patients in the cohort, the authors noted that larger samples and more detailed clinical data are needed. A significantly larger cumulative share of the repertoire was made up by the top 100 clones in normal lung than in tumor tissue. Because peripheral blood was not sequenced, the blood TCRbeta repertoires of the lung cancer patients in the study went unexamined. TCR diversity (inverse Simpson) was significantly higher in tumor than in normal lung tissue (roughly 430 vs 170, P = 0.0075, Mann-Whitney U test).

The CDR3 contains 15 residues, cysteine and phenylalanine counted. The retained sequence is limited to the CDR3, 45 bases, with the frame set at the first base. According to the germline V gene, CDR1 reads SGHAT and CDR2 reads FQNNGV. The sample holds one count of this clonotype. There is no known antigen for this receptor. The junction shows a germline mismatch at one end, possibly a read error. Bulk unsorted tissue served as the source for RNA extraction, and RNA quality was assessed using a NanoDrop ND-1000 and an Agilent 2100. Donors were newly diagnosed lung cancer patients admitted for thoracic surgery in China between August and November 2014, without prior chemotherapy. Patients with previous radiotherapy or chemotherapy, or with another concurrent cancer, were excluded from the study. Surgical tissue pieces of roughly 1-2 cm3 were preserved in RNAlater solution and stored at -80 °C until use.

The method behind the library was multiplex PCR. These reads were obtained on an Illumina HiSeq 2500. TCRbeta libraries were constructed through three rounds of nested PCR with primers (Table S4) according to protocols modified from ARM-PCR. Before sequencing, PCR products of 200-500 bp were cut from the gel and purified using the QIAquick gel extraction kit. The paper's processing steps were these. Trimmomatic was used to clean the reads, FLASH merged the cleaned reads into complete CDR3 sequences, and MiTCR assigned the sequences to V(D)J germline segments. VDJtools was used to compute clonal diversity as the inverse Simpson's index. Productive reads were defined as in-frame sequences without a premature stop codon. TCRdb's own reprocessing of the public reads used fastp at Q25 and MiXCR and kept productive beta chains. Rows are combined by CDR3 protein, so each entry shows the most common genes and DNA. TCRdb's processing, not the study's, gives the V and J calls here. The sample records approximately 100,000 distinct CDR3 sequences, 60% to 80% of which are singletons. The ten largest clonotypes hold about 40% of the sample.

The chain joins TRBV11-2 to TRBJ2-7; 7 nucleotides in the junction match TRBD2. Sequencing input: lung tumor tissue. The sequence came from a woman in her sixties or seventies with non-small cell lung cancer. The nucleotides read TGTGCCAGCAGCTACGCGACTAGCTGGAGCTACGAGAAGTATTTC. Translation gives CASSYATSWSYEKYF.